These 2 T cell receptor beta chains were all obtained from the same sample, sequenced in a study of T cells in Graves' hyperthyroidism and ophthalmopathy. RNA transcripts yielded amplified TCR beta CDR3 regions. An initial round of RT-PCR targeting the TCR CDR3 relied on the HTBI primer set. TCRdb recomputed calls from the multiplex PCR reads with MiXCR, one row per CDR3 protein. The sample consists of about 420,000 distinct CDR3 sequences, approximately 15% of them appearing once. Sequenced input: blood. Every receptor here comes from a woman in her late teens or twenties with Graves' hyperthyroidism.

This clonotype occurred a few times. The V gene is TRBV3-1, the J gene TRBJ1-2; D is uncertain. Germline CDR1 and CDR2: LGHDT and YNNKEL (reference sequence). V shed 0 bases and J shed 5 bases, with 16 bases lying between them. The CDR3 has 16 amino acids. The CDR3: CASSQDLAGALYGYTF. The CDR3 DNA sequence: TGTGCCAGCAGCCAAGATCTGGCAGGAGCGTTATATGGCTACACCTTC. Supplemented by reference TRBV3-1 and TRBJ1-2, the full variable domain reads DTAVSQTPKYLVTQMGNDKSIKCEQNLGHDTMYWYKQDSKKFLKIMFSYNNKELIINETVPNRFSPKSPDKAHLNLHINSLELGDSAVYFCASSQDLAGALYGYTFGSGTRLTVV.

This clonotype was counted many times. The CDR3 DNA sequence: TGTGCCAGCAGTTTTCAGGTGGACCAGGGAGGGGGCTACACCTTC. This codes for CASSFQVDQGGGYTF. J is TRBJ1-2 and V is TRBV12-3 or TRBV12-4; weak D call: TRBD1 (5 bases). The V gene lost 3 bases and the J gene lost 8 bases, with 19 bases spanning the gap. This CDR3 is built from 15 residues.